This passage covers 8 T cell receptor beta chains from one sample sequenced in a study of cytomegalovirus exposure and HLA in healthy donors. The PCR contained 60 Vbeta and 13 Jbeta primers. Profiled with immunoSEQ multiplex PCR; TCRdb holds only in-frame clones, not every one. Here the sample spans approximately 190,000 clones, 75% to 90% being singletons. Sequencing was done on a sample of PBMCs. The receptor set was obtained from a man aged 35 to 55 in good health and CMV-seropositive.

This rearrangement joins TRBV2 to TRBJ2-5; D is unclear. Trimming removed 6 bases from V and 7 bases from J, with 6 bases in between. The CDR3 length is 10 residues. CDR1 SNHLY and CDR2 FYNNEI come from the germline V gene. CDR3 sequence (DNA): TGTGCCAGCAGCCTGAGGACCCAGTACTTC. It is translated as CASSLRTQYF.

The rearrangement uses TRBV5-4 and TRBJ2-3; 9 nucleotides line up with TRBD2. Germline V gives CDR1 SGHNT, CDR2 YYREEE (reference sequence). The CDR3 is 17 amino acids. V lost 2 bases to trimming and J lost 2 bases; unmatched junction nucleotides: 9. CDR3 residues: CASSFYSGGPHTDTQYF. Written as DNA, the CDR3 is TGTGCCAGCAGCTTCTACAGCGGGGGGCCCCACACAGATACGCAGTATTTT.

This clone was detected only once. This chain connects TRBV19 to TRBJ2-7; D is unclear. CDR1 and CDR2 from the germline V gene are LNHDA and SQIVND (reference sequence). The length of the CDR3 is 13 residues. Trimming took 2 bases from V and 2 from J, leaving 7 bases between them. The CDR3 region has the DNA TGTGCCAGTAGTATAACTCATCCCTACGAGCAGTACTTC. This translates into CASSITHPYEQYF.

The J gene is TRBJ2-7, the V gene TRBV19, with D uncertain. The CDR3 runs to 12 residues. Per germline, CDR1 LNHDA and CDR2 SQIVND (reference sequence). V was clipped by 3 bases and J by 6 bases, with 9 bases between them. This chain's CDR3 is CASSMSDLEQYF. The CDR3, as DNA: TGTGCCAGTAGTATGTCAGATCTCGAGCAGTACTTC.

The chain couples TRBV2 to TRBJ2-2; tentatively, D is TRBD2 (7 bases). Germline V gene lookup returns CDR1 SNHLY and CDR2 FYNNEI. The CDR3 is made up of 15 amino acids. The V end lost 6 bases, the J end lost 7 bases, and 18 bases lay between the germline ends. This CDR3 is CASRGTSGRGGELFF. The CDR3 coding sequence is TGTGCCAGCAGGGGGACATCGGGGAGGGGCGGGGAGCTGTTTTTT.

The chain joins TRBV10-3 to TRBJ2-2; TRBD2 aligns across 10 bases. This CDR3 has 19 amino acids. Germline CDR1 and CDR2: ENHRY and SYGVKD. The J segment lost 0 bases and the V segment lost 2 bases, leaving 9 bases of the junction unmatched. The CDR3 region has the DNA TGTGCCATCAGTGAGGTATTAGCGGGGGGCGCCGCGAACACCGGGGAGCTGTTTTTT. Translation: CAISEVLAGGAANTGELFF.

CDR3 nucleotide sequence: TGCGCCAGCAGCCCGCGGGGCGGGACAGGGTACACTGAAGCTTTCTTT. It is translated as CASSPRGGTGYTEAFF. The chain is built from TRBV5-1 and TRBJ1-1; 9 bases match TRBD1. There are 16 residues in the CDR3. Trimming at V came to 4 bases and at J to 3 bases, leaving 10 bases not matched to a gene. Germline lookup yields CDR1 SGHRS and CDR2 YFSETQ.

This clone has just a few counts. CDR3 DNA sequence: TGTGCCAGCAGGGGTCCCGGGACAGGGGACAATTCACCCCTCCACTTT. Its protein product is CASRGPGTGDNSPLHF. The chain couples TRBV27 to TRBJ1-6; 10 bases are a match to TRBD1. V trimming: 6 bases; J trimming: 7 bases; junction bases outside the gene matches: 9. Germline V gene lookup returns CDR1 MNHEY and CDR2 SMNVEV (reference sequence). CDR3 size: 16 residues.